This is a list of T cell receptor beta chains from one sample in a study of neurological immune-mediated disorders. TCRdb re-derived calls from the 5' RACE reads in MiXCR, one entry per CDR3 protein. The sample yields about 53,000 distinct CDR3 sequences, 7% to 10% seen once. The source material was PBMCs. These receptors were taken from a woman aged 40 to 55 in good health. CDR3s include the opening cysteine and the closing phenylalanine or tryptophan. A D gene is named only where the DNA matches it firmly. Only part of the rows carry a size: once, few, many, or a class if the clone is expanded.

j_gene	abundance	d_gene	v_gene	CDR3aa	CDR3nt
TRBJ1-6	many	NA	TRBV15	CATSRRTPDNSPLHF	TGTGCCACCAGCCGCCGGACACCAGATAATTCACCCCTCCACTTT
TRBJ1-1	many	NA	TRBV6-6	CASKIGSAANTEAFF	TGTGCCAGCAAGATTGGATCAGCGGCGAACACTGAAGCTTTCTTT
TRBJ2-3	many	TRBD1	TRBV4-2	CASSREDRGTDTQYF	TGTGCCAGCAGCCGAGAAGACAGGGGCACAGATACGCAGTATTTT
TRBJ2-7	many	NA	TRBV6-5	CASSPGGLSYEQYF	TGTGCCAGCAGCCCCGGCGGTCTCTCCTACGAGCAGTACTTC
TRBJ2-2	many	NA	TRBV25-1	CASSESPGRADGELFF	TGTGCCAGCAGTGAATCTCCAGGGCGAGCCGACGGGGAGCTGTTTTTT
TRBJ1-3	many	TRBD1	TRBV9	CASSVEGAPAVDTIYF	TGTGCCAGCAGCGTAGAGGGGGCCCCGGCCGTTGACACCATATATTTT
TRBJ1-1	NA	NA	TRBV18	CASSPKSRSTDTEAFF	TGTGCCAGCTCACCAAAGTCTAGGAGTACGGACACTGAAGCTTTCTTT
TRBJ1-5	many	NA	TRBV18	CASSPNGDPDQPQHF	TGTGCCAGCTCACCCAATGGGGACCCCGATCAGCCCCAGCATTTT
TRBJ2-5	many	TRBD2	TRBV9	CASSDRLAGEETQYF	TGTGCCAGCAGCGACCGACTAGCGGGAGAAGAGACCCAGTACTTC
TRBJ2-7	many	TRBD1	TRBV13	CASSRGQPTREQYF	TGTGCCAGCAGCCGGGGACAGCCCACCCGCGAGCAGTACTTC
TRBJ1-5	many	NA	TRBV10-3	CAISGGGHSNQPQHF	TGTGCCATCAGTGGGGGAGGCCATAGCAATCAGCCCCAGCATTTT
TRBJ1-1	NA	NA	TRBV7-3	CASSPREGKGTEAFF	TGTGCCAGCAGCCCCCGGGAGGGGAAGGGCACTGAAGCTTTCTTT
TRBJ1-3	many	TRBD1	TRBV10-3	CAIRRQGAGNTIYF	TGTGCCATCAGGAGACAGGGAGCTGGAAACACCATATATTTT
TRBJ2-2	NA	TRBD2	TRBV12-3/TRBV12-4	CASLYGLAGGTGDLFF	TGTGCCAGCCTTTACGGACTAGCGGGAGGGACCGGGGACCTGTTTTTT
TRBJ2-1	NA	NA	TRBV12-5	CASGLGWVEQFF	TGTGCTAGTGGTTTAGGGTGGGTTGAGCAGTTCTTC
TRBJ2-1	many	TRBD2	TRBV27	CASSYSGSPYEQFF	TGTGCCAGCAGTTACAGCGGGAGCCCTTATGAGCAGTTCTTC
TRBJ2-1	many	NA	TRBV6-2/TRBV6-3	CASREPGLPRPQFF	TGTGCCAGCAGGGAACCGGGACTCCCTCGGCCGCAGTTCTTC
TRBJ2-2	many	TRBD1	TRBV12-3/TRBV12-4	CASSRPGQAWIGELFF	TGTGCCAGCAGCCGCCCGGGACAGGCATGGATCGGGGAGCTGTTTTTT
TRBJ1-2	many	NA	TRBV20-1	CSATRTGFSYGYTF	TGCAGTGCTACCCGGACCGGATTTAGCTATGGCTACACCTTC
TRBJ2-7	many	NA	TRBV10-3	CATGVGGFFVEQYF	TGTGCCACGGGTGTGGGGGGATTTTTTGTCGAGCAGTACTTC
TRBJ2-2	many	TRBD2	TRBV10-3	CAISPPTQREGWTGELFF	TGTGCCATCAGTCCCCCTACTCAGCGGGAGGGGTGGACCGGGGAGCTGTTTTTT
TRBJ2-5	many	NA	TRBV7-2	CASSDGMSETQYF	TGTGCCAGCAGCGACGGGATGAGTGAGACCCAGTACTTC
TRBJ2-5	many	TRBD2	TRBV9	CASSAPLAGGSPQEAQYF	TGTGCCAGCAGCGCTCCACTAGCGGGGGGTAGCCCCCAGGAGGCCCAGTACTTC
TRBJ2-3	many	NA	TRBV4-3	CASSQDPTLGSDTQYF	TGCGCCAGCAGCCAAGATCCCACCCTTGGGTCCGATACGCAGTATTTT
TRBJ1-3	many	TRBD1	TRBV7-2	CASSPQTGAGNTIYF	TGTGCCAGCAGCCCCCAGACAGGGGCTGGAAACACCATATATTTT
TRBJ1-1	many	NA	TRBV27	CASRSLSNTEAFF	TGTGCCAGCAGGTCACTCTCGAACACTGAAGCTTTCTTT
TRBJ2-1	many	NA	TRBV7-3	CASSPGQYNEQFF	TGTGCCAGCAGTCCCGGACAGTACAATGAGCAGTTCTTC
TRBJ1-1	many	TRBD1	TRBV9	CASSPPDREGAEAFF	TGTGCCAGCAGCCCGCCGGACAGGGAGGGAGCTGAAGCTTTCTTT
TRBJ2-1	many	TRBD1	TRBV2	CASSSGTALHEQFF	TGTGCCAGCAGTTCGGGGACAGCCCTCCACGAGCAGTTCTTC
TRBJ1-2	many	TRBD1	TRBV29-1	CSVDTGGFGYTF	TGCAGCGTTGATACAGGGGGCTTTGGCTACACCTTC
TRBJ2-3	many	NA	TRBV2	CASNQRGSPTDTQYF	TGTGCCAGCAACCAGAGGGGCAGCCCCACAGATACGCAGTATTTT
TRBJ2-7	many	TRBD2	TRBV25-1	CASSEFSGRARGQYF	TGTGCCAGCAGTGAATTTAGCGGGAGGGCCCGGGGGCAGTACTTC
TRBJ1-2	many	NA	TRBV27	CASSSTEYYGYTF	TGTGCCAGCAGTTCGACAGAATACTATGGCTACACCTTC
TRBJ2-7	NA	NA	TRBV10-3	CAISDNAASYEQYF	TGTGCCATCAGTGATAATGCTGCCTCCTACGAGCAGTACTTC
TRBJ1-3	many	NA	TRBV4-1	CASSQDSSGNTIYF	TGCGCCAGCAGCCAAGATTCCTCGGGGAACACCATATATTTT
TRBJ2-5	many	TRBD1	TRBV6-5	CASRRTTGGEETQYF	TGTGCCAGCAGACGCACGACAGGGGGCGAAGAGACCCAGTACTTC
TRBJ1-1	many	NA	TRBV7-2	CASSLDGLWTFF	TGTGCCAGCAGCTTAGACGGATTATGGACTTTCTTT
TRBJ1-2	NA	TRBD1	TRBV10-3	CAISGTGDGYTF	TGTGCCATCAGTGGGACAGGGGATGGCTACACCTTC
TRBJ1-6	few	NA	TRBV20-1	CSARAVQAGRSPLHF	TGCAGTGCTAGAGCGGTCCAGGCGGGTAGATCACCCCTCCACTTT
TRBJ1-1	NA	TRBD1	TRBV12-3/TRBV12-4	CASGTDMNTGDFF	TGTGCCAGCGGGACAGACATGAACACTGGAGATTTCTTT
TRBJ1-3	many	NA	TRBV10-3	CAISENRPTGNTIYF	TGTGCCATCAGTGAGAACAGGCCCACTGGAAACACCATATATTTT
TRBJ1-3	many	NA	TRBV12-3/TRBV12-4	CASSSGYGGNTIYF	TGTGCCAGCAGTTCCGGATACGGGGGAAACACCATATATTTT
TRBJ2-3	NA	NA	TRBV6-2/TRBV6-3	CASSYTGLSTDTQYF	TGTGCCAGCAGTTACACGGGGCTTAGCACAGATACGCAGTATTTT
TRBJ1-2	many	NA	TRBV4-3	CASSREAPGYGYTF	TGCGCCAGCAGCCGAGAGGCCCCCGGGTATGGCTACACCTTC
TRBJ1-1	many	TRBD1	TRBV5-5	CASSFGQGITAFF	TGTGCCAGCAGCTTCGGACAGGGAATTACTGCTTTCTTT
TRBJ2-1	many	NA	TRBV21-1	CASSSADEQFF	TGTGCCAGCAGCTCCGCGGATGAGCAGTTCTTC
TRBJ2-1	many	TRBD2	TRBV20-1	CSAGGTSGRGYNEQFF	TGCAGTGCTGGCGGGACTAGCGGGAGGGGATACAATGAGCAGTTCTTC
TRBJ1-2	many	TRBD1	TRBV29-1	CSVSGPDKTGTGGAYGYTF	TGCAGCGTCTCTGGCCCGGATAAAACCGGGACAGGGGGCGCCTATGGCTACACCTTC
TRBJ2-1	many	NA	TRBV4-2	CASRVRLDAYNEQFF	TGTGCCAGCAGAGTAAGACTAGACGCCTACAATGAGCAGTTCTTC
TRBJ2-1	many	TRBD2	TRBV7-9	CASSLAGTSGYNEQFF	TGTGCCAGCAGCTTAGCCGGGACTAGCGGTTACAATGAGCAGTTCTTC
TRBJ1-5	many	NA	TRBV7-9	CASSLVRAGGNQPQHF	TGTGCCAGCAGCTTAGTTCGGGCAGGGGGCAATCAGCCCCAGCATTTT
TRBJ2-1	many	NA	TRBV5-1	CASSLGAGLNEQFF	TGCGCCAGCAGCTTGGGTGCAGGTTTGAATGAGCAGTTCTTC